This T cell receptor beta chain was observed in a study of T cells in Graves' hyperthyroidism and ophthalmopathy. Broader study findings: It was a median approximately six months before onset that the model predicted ophthalmopathy. A 13 V-J model separated ophthalmopathy from stable hyperthyroidism. Blood also contained most expanded thyroid clonotypes above 0.001.

TCR beta CDR3 regions were amplified from RNA. In the first-round RT-PCR of the TCR CDR3, the HTBI primer set was used. TCRdb re-analysed the multiplex PCR reads in MiXCR, keeping a single row per CDR3 protein. Among 300,000 to 350,000 distinct CDR3 sequences listed, roughly 15% were seen once. This clonotype was recorded at least ten times. The antigen is unknown. The CDR3 spans 15 residues. J was trimmed by 5 bases and V by 5 bases; bases with no gene match: 8. Germline CDR1 SGHTA, CDR2 FQGNSA. Patients were excluded for uncontrolled infection, other autoimmune disease, pregnancy or lactation. The chain has TRBV7-2 and TRBJ2-5, with 10 bases aligning to TRBD1. The TCR comes from a man aged 25 to 40 with Graves' hyperthyroidism. Sequences were obtained from blood. CDR3 nucleotide sequence: TGTGCCAGCAGCCCCGGGACAGGGGTAGGCGAGACCCAGTACTTC. It encodes CASSPGTGVGETQYF.